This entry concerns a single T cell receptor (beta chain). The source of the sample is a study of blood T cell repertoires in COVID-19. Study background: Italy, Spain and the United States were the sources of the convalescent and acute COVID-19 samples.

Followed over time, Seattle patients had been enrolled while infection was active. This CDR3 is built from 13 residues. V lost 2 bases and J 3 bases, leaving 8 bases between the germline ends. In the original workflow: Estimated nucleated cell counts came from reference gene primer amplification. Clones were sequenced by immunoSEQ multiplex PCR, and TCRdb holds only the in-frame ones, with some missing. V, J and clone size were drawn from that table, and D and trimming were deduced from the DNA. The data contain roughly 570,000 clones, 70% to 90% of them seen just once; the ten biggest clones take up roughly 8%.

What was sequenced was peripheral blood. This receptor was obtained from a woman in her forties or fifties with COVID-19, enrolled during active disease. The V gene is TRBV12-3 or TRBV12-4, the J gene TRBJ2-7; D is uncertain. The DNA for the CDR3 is TGTGCCAGCAGTTTAACCAGGATCTACGAGCAGTACTTC. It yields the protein CASSLTRIYEQYF.